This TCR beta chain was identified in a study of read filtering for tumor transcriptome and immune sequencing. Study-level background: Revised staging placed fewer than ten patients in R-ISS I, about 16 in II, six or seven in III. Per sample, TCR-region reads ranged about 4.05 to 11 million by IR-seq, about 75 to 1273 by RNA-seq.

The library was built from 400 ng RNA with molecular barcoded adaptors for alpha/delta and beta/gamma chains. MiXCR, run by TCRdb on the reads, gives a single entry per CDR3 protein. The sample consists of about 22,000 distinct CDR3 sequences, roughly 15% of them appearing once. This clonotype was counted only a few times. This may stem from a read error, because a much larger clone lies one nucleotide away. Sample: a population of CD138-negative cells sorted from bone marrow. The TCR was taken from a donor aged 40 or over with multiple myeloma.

This CDR3 is CASTFLVGVDEQFF. The CDR3 nucleotides are TGTGCCAGCACCTTCCTGGTGGGGGTAGATGAGCAGTTCTTC. The V and J genes are TRBV12-3 or TRBV12-4 and TRBJ2-1; the D gene could be TRBD1 or TRBD2 (5 bases each). The CDR3 has 14 amino acids. V was cut by 7 bases and J by 8 bases, with 18 bases left in between.